This T cell receptor (beta chain) stems from a study of control samples from healthy donors and cancer patients. Clones were read by immunoSEQ multiplex PCR, and TCRdb kept only the in-frame ones, dropping some. The sample lists tens of thousands of clones, around nine tenths seen once, with less than 9% in the top ten. The CDR3 totals 15 residues. Germline lookup yields CDR1 SEHNR and CDR2 FQNEAQ (reference sequence). Trimming stripped 7 bases from V and 4 bases from J, with 18 bases between. The receptor was derived from a woman aged 55 to 70 in good health. Sequenced: blood. The rearrangement joins TRBV7-9 to TRBJ2-3, with D perhaps being TRBD1 or TRBD2 (5 bases each). The CDR3 DNA reads as TGTGCCAGCAACCGGGACCTGAGTGGGTCAGATACGCAGTATTTT. Its protein is CASNRDLSGSDTQYF.